This T cell receptor beta chain was retrieved from a study of shared clonotypes between healthy human individuals. Clones were sequenced by immunoSEQ multiplex PCR, and TCRdb holds only the in-frame ones, with some missing. The sample lists approximately 240,000 clones, 60% to 80% occurring once. This clone was seen only a few times. An end of the junction differs from the germline gene, which may be a read error. The CDR3 contains 13 residues. CDR1 SGHKS and CDR2 YYEKEE come from the germline V gene (reference sequence). The chain uses TRBV5-5 and TRBJ2-1; no reliable D call. The TCR originated in a man aged 25-45 years in good health. Sequenced input: memory CD4+ T cells sorted from blood. The subset here: CD45RA-negative fraction. In nucleotides, the CDR3 is TGTGCCAGCAGCTTGGGTAGCTACACTGAGCAGTTCTTC. It specifies CASSLGSYTEQFF.